The 4 T cell receptor beta chains listed next were all sequenced from one sample in a study of CD8+CD57+ T cells in acquired aplastic anemia. Using genomic DNA as the template, TCR beta VDJ and CDR3 profiling was carried out. TCRdb fed the reads into MiXCR, producing one record per CDR3 protein. Counted here are under 350,000 distinct CDR3 sequences, around 60% occurring once; the ten biggest clones make up 6.5% to 10%. Sequenced sample: sorted CD4+, CD8+, or CD8+CD57+ T cells (not recorded which) from PBMCs. The source of these receptors is a human donor with severe aplastic anemia or a healthy control (not recorded which).

The rearrangement joins TRBV12-3 or TRBV12-4 to TRBJ2-5; tentative D call: TRBD1 (6 bases). The CDR3 length is 12 residues. V lost 3 bases and J 9 bases, leaving 11 bases between the germline ends. The CDR3 sequence is CASSFLEGAQYF. The CDR3 DNA sequence: TGTGCCAGCAGTTTCTTAGAGGGGGCCCAGTACTTC.

V and J are TRBV18 and TRBJ2-3, with D uncertain. The CDR3 consists of 14 residues. Germline V gene lookup returns CDR1 KGHSH and CDR2 LQKENI. With 3 bases removed from V and 4 bases from J, the gap between germline ends came to 11 bases. The CDR3 is CASSPFPLPDTQYF. DNA for the CDR3: TGTGCCAGCTCACCCTTTCCCCTCCCAGATACGCAGTATTTT.

This chain joins TRBV20-1 and TRBJ1-1; a possible D gene is TRBD1 (6 bases). Germline CDR1 reads DFQATT; CDR2 reads SNEGSKA (reference sequence). Trimming stripped 0 bases from V and 2 bases from J, with 13 bases between. This CDR3 has 15 amino acids. CDR3: CSARDTSGVNTEAFF. CDR3 bases: TGCAGTGCTAGAGATACTTCAGGGGTCAACACTGAAGCTTTCTTT.

This clonotype was observed at least ten times. This chain uses TRBV2 with TRBJ2-5; 11 positions agree with TRBD2. Germline loops: CDR1 SNHLY, CDR2 FYNNEI. The CDR3 has 15 residues. V shed 5 bases, J shed 5 bases, and the junction held 7 bases outside the gene matches. The CDR3 loop is CASSIAGGGGETQYF. The CDR3 region has the DNA TGTGCCAGCAGTATAGCGGGGGGGGGAGGGGAGACCCAGTACTTC.